A selection of T cell receptor beta chains follows, all from one sample in a study of T cells in Graves' hyperthyroidism and ophthalmopathy. TCRdb reanalysed the multiplex PCR reads using MiXCR and keeps one entry per CDR3 protein. Here the sample spans roughly 700,000 distinct CDR3 sequences, 30% to 40% being singletons. The sample consisted of blood. Source of these receptors: a woman aged 35 to 49 with Graves' hyperthyroidism. The CDR3 runs from the conserved cysteine through the conserved F or W. Fields, in order: D gene, clone size, V gene, J gene, CDR3 DNA, CDR3 protein. A D gene is named only where the DNA matches it firmly. Clone size is shown for a subset of rows, as once, few, many or a class of expanded clone.

>TRBD1|many|TRBV19|TRBJ1-5
TGTGCCAGTAGTAACACAGGGGCCCAGCCCCAGCATTTT
CASSNTGAQPQHF
>TRBD2|many|TRBV7-2|TRBJ2-7
TGTGCCAGCAGCTCCCCAGGTGGCCGGCTAGCGGGGAACTACTACGAGCAGTACTTC
CASSSPGGRLAGNYYEQYF
>TRBD1|-|TRBV29-1|TRBJ1-1
TGCAGCGCGACAGGGTTGGGCCAAACTGAAGCTTTCTTT
CSATGLGQTEAFF
>TRBD1|-|TRBV5-4|TRBJ1-4
TGTGCCAGCAGCCGGGACTTTCCGGGACAGGGAGGAGAAAAACTGTTTTTT
CASSRDFPGQGGEKLFF
>TRBD1|many|TRBV7-2|TRBJ1-1
TGTGCCAGCAGCCACGACAGGGGGTCGAGCACTGAAGCTTTCTTT
CASSHDRGSSTEAFF
>-|-|TRBV10-3|TRBJ2-6
TGTGCCATCAGCTACGACAGGGCCAACGTCCTGACTTTC
CAISYDRANVLTF
>-|few|TRBV4-2|TRBJ1-4
TGTGCCAGCAGCCAAGTGCTTGTGGGGTTCGGGCTGTTTTTT
CASSQVLVGFGLFF
>-|many|TRBV7-8|TRBJ2-7
TGTGCCAGCAGCCCACGACCTCAGACAGGACACGAGCAGTACTTC
CASSPRPQTGHEQYF
>-|few|TRBV4-3|TRBJ1-6
TGCGCCAGCAGCCCACGCGTACAGGTGGGGAATTCACCCCTCCACTTT
CASSPRVQVGNSPLHF
>TRBD1|few|TRBV7-2|TRBJ2-5
TGTGCCAGCAGCGAAGACAGGGGGCAGGGGGAGACCCAGTACTTC
CASSEDRGQGETQYF
>-|-|TRBV11-2|TRBJ1-4
TGTGCCAGCAGCGCACACCCGGGAAAGGAACTGTTTTTT
CASSAHPGKELFF
>-|many|TRBV5-4|TRBJ1-6
TGTGCCAGCAGCGACACGAAGATTTCCGGCCTCCACTTT
CASSDTKISGLHF
>-|many|TRBV10-3|TRBJ1-5
TGTGCCATCAGTGACAGGGGACAAGATCAGCCCCAGCATTTT
CAISDRGQDQPQHF